Reported below is one T cell receptor (beta chain). Its cognate antigen has yet to be identified. No quality values exist for individual bases; no much larger clone is one base distant. This sample is part of a study of breast tumors, draining lymph nodes, adjacent tissues (dated by TCRdb to the mid-2010s). As for the study more broadly: Breast cancer patients provided tumor, adjacent nontumor tissue and axillary lymph nodes, and the study compared the TCR beta repertoires across these three sources. In human breast cancer, the study set out to assess how tumor, surrounding tissue and draining lymph node repertoires relate to one another and whether T cells might be exchanged between them. Study-level results and caveats: The data were considered consistent with the idea that most tumor T cells come from the lymph node and then expand in tumor tissue. Tumor and nontumor tissue repertoires were significantly more similar in luminal-like than in basal-like breast cancer. The study presented the conclusion that tumor T cells originate in lymph nodes as consistent with a hypothesis, not as something directly demonstrated. Tumor T-cell repertoires showed less diversity than lymph node repertoires and more diversity than nontumor tissue repertoires, and tumor T-cell repertoires showed preferential V and J gene usage.

The sequencer listed for this sample is Illumina HiSeq 2000. Multiplex PCR amplification was used to build the TCR beta chain libraries. High-throughput sequencing was used to analyze the amplified TCR beta chain products. Through fastp at Q25 and MiXCR, TCRdb rebuilt clones from the public reads, retaining in-frame beta chains. Records with the same CDR3 protein are collapsed into one entry carrying the most frequent genes and DNA. The sample profile shows around 140,000 distinct CDR3 sequences; 30% to 35% of them were found once. The ten largest account for approximately 2.2% of the sample. Lymph node samples were obtained from the axillary draining lymph nodes of breast cancer patients. The CDR3 covers 16 residues, taking in both the cysteine and the phenylalanine. Only CDR3 DNA remains: 48 bases, in frame from the first base. Deletion took 8 bases off V and 4 bases off J, with a span of 23 bases between the germline ends. In the germline V gene, CDR1 corresponds to SGHTA and CDR2 to FQGTGA.

The sequenced sample was axillary lymph node tissue. This TCR came from a female donor with breast cancer. Some clones in this sample may be carry-over from other donors' samples. The chain uses TRBV7-3 and TRBJ1-1; TRBD1 is a possible D gene, resting on 6 matching bases. The CDR3 corresponds to CASGPIPGGGSTEAFF. Read as DNA, the sequence is TGTGCCAGCGGCCCTATCCCCGGGGGCGGGAGCACTGAAGCTTTCTTT.